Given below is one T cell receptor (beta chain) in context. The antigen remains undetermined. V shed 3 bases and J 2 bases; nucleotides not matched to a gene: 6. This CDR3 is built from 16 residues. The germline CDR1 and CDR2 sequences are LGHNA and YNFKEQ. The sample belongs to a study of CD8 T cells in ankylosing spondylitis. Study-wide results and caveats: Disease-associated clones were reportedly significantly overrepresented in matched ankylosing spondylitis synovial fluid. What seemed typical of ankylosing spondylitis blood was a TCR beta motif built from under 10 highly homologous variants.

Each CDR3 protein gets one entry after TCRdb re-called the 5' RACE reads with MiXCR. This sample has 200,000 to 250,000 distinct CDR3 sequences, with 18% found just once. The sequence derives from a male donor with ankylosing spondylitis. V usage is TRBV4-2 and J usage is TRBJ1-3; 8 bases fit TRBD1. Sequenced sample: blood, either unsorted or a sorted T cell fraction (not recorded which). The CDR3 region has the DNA TGTGCCAGCAGCCACTTACAGGGGGGAACTGGAAACACCATATATTTT. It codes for CASSHLQGGTGNTIYF.